These 24 T cell receptor beta chains came from one sample sequenced in a study of Ad26.COV2.S vaccination and SARS-CoV-2 variants. Assay used: immunoSEQ multiplex PCR; TCRdb lists only in-frame clones, some missing. The sample holds about 450,000 clones, approximately 92% seen once. Stated treatment: some 19 received Ad26.COV2.S at low or high dose, single or two shots; about 5 received placebo; per-sample allocation not given. At day 63 after the first vaccine or placebo injection, samples were drawn. This sample comprised peripheral blood, obtained in a trial of Ad26.COV2.S vaccine versus placebo. These receptors were collected from a person aged 18-60 years who received the Ad26.COV2.S COVID-19 vaccine or a placebo.

V and J are TRBV6-6 and TRBJ2-1, with 10 bases fitting TRBD1. Germline lookup yields CDR1 MNHNY and CDR2 SVGAGI (reference sequence). With V trimmed by 7 bases and J by 3 bases, 6 bases remained unmatched. The CDR3 is 15 residues long. The CDR3 region has the DNA TGTGCCAGCAAAACGGGGACAGGGGTCTACAATGAGCAGTTCTTC. Translated, it gives CASKTGTGVYNEQFF.

This CDR3 reads CASSQGKGPQHF. CDR3 bases: TGCGCCAGCAGCCAAGGGAAGGGGCCCCAGCATTTT. V gene TRBV4-1 combines with J gene TRBJ1-5; D is ambiguous. The CDR3 covers 12 residues. CDR1 and CDR2 (germline): MGHRA, YSYEKL. V was pared by 1 base and J by 9 bases, with 7 bases between.

The chain couples TRBV5-1 to TRBJ2-2, with D unclear. This CDR3 region has 15 residues. Germline-derived CDR1 and CDR2 are SGHRS and YFSETQ. V lost 0 bases to trimming and J lost 4 bases, with 10 bases between them. The CDR3 sequence: CASSLGHFSTGELFF. As DNA, the CDR3 is TGCGCCAGCAGCTTGGGACATTTTTCCACCGGGGAGCTGTTTTTT.

The chain carries TRBV20-1 and TRBJ1-3; D is perhaps TRBD1 (5 bases). The germline gives CDR1 DFQATT, CDR2 SNEGSKA (reference sequence). This CDR3 contains 13 residues. Trimming stripped 3 bases from V and 5 bases from J, with 11 bases between. CDR3 nucleotides: TGCAGTGCTAGTAATTCAGGGAGAAACACCATATATTTT. Translating it yields CSASNSGRNTIYF.

A single count supports this clone. This chain uses TRBV27 with TRBJ1-2; no reliable D call. The CDR3 length is 13 residues. Trimming pared 3 bases from V and 6 bases from J, leaving 11 bases between. Germline V CDR1 and CDR2: MNHEY, SMNVEV (reference sequence). The CDR3 is CASSFGGGDGYTF. The CDR3 DNA follows: TGTGCCAGCAGTTTTGGCGGAGGCGATGGCTACACCTTC.

This chain joins TRBV19 and TRBJ1-6; 9 bases line up with TRBD1. Germline loops: CDR1 LNHDA, CDR2 SQIVND (reference sequence). Germline trimming cut 4 bases from V and 14 bases from J; bases unmatched to any gene: 6. The CDR3 extends over 13 amino acids. CDR3 in amino acids: CASSKGQGDTLHF. The CDR3 nucleotides are TGTGCCAGTAGTAAGGGACAGGGAGACACCCTCCACTTT.

The chain employs TRBV9 and TRBJ2-1; 8 bases are a match to TRBD2. Germline V gene data show CDR1 as SGDLS and CDR2 as YYNGEE. This CDR3 contains 15 residues. V lost 1 base, J lost 7 bases, and 7 bases stayed unmatched. CDR3 protein: CASSVRAGVSNEQFF. The CDR3 DNA reads as TGTGCCAGCAGCGTACGAGCGGGAGTAAGTAATGAGCAGTTCTTC.

V is TRBV5-8 and J is TRBJ2-3; 10 nucleotides agree with TRBD2. Germline trimming cut 0 bases from V and 3 bases from J; bases unmatched to any gene: 4. The CDR3 has 16 amino acids. The V gene's germline CDR1 is SGHTS and CDR2 YDEGEE. The CDR3 here is CASSLGTSGTTDTQYF. The CDR3 DNA reads as TGTGCCAGCAGCTTGGGTACTAGCGGGACTACAGATACGCAGTATTTT.

CDR3 loop: CASSGVNYGYTF. The DNA of the CDR3 is TGTGCCAGCAGTGGGGTTAACTATGGCTACACCTTC. The chain links TRBV25-1 to TRBJ1-2; D is unresolved. Germline V gene lookup returns CDR1 MGHDK and CDR2 SYGVNS. V gave up 4 bases and J gave up 1 base, with 4 bases separating them. The CDR3 contains 12 residues.

The chain recombines TRBV5-4 with TRBJ1-5; no clear D gene. This CDR3 has 12 residues. Germline CDR1 SGHNT, CDR2 YYREEE (reference sequence). Trimming cost V 6 bases and J 7 bases, with 11 bases left between them. The CDR3 nucleotides read TGTGCCAGCACCGACTCGGGGCAGCCCCAGCATTTT. This sequence encodes CASTDSGQPQHF. Using reference TRBV5-4 and TRBJ1-5 for the parts outside the CDR3, the full variable domain is ETGVTQSPTHLIKTRGQQVTLRCSSQSGHNTVSWYQQALGQGPQFIFQYYREEENGRGNFPPRFSGLQFPNYSSELNVNALELDDSALYLCASTDSGQPQHFGDGTRLSIL.

This clone was picked up one time. This rearrangement joins TRBV4-2 to TRBJ2-4, with a possible D match to TRBD2 (6 bases). CDR1 is LGHNA and CDR2 is YNFKEQ in the germline V gene. This CDR3 region has 19 residues. V lost 1 base and J lost 0, with 19 bases in between. The CDR3 sequence: CASSQVEGGPFLAKNIQYF. The CDR3 region has the DNA TGTGCCAGCAGCCAAGTGGAGGGTGGCCCTTTTTTAGCCAAAAACATTCAGTACTTC.

This clone was seen once. The rearrangement links TRBV28 to TRBJ2-3; D perhaps matches TRBD2 (7 bases). Germline V gives CDR1 MDHEN, CDR2 SYDVKM. The CDR3 has 14 amino acids. The DNA for the CDR3 is TGTGCAAATCGGAGGGGGGGGACGGAAGATACGCAGTATTTT. Protein: CANRRGGTEDTQYF.

The chain combines TRBV29-1 with TRBJ2-3; D might be TRBD1 (6 bases). The germline V and J ends were trimmed by 1 base and 2 bases, with 7 bases remaining between them. This CDR3 contains 13 residues. Germline loops: CDR1 SQVTM, CDR2 ANQGSEA. CDR3 DNA sequence: TGCAGCGTTGAAGGGGGGCCCACAGATACGCAGTATTTT. Its protein is CSVEGGPTDTQYF.

V and J are TRBV5-1 and TRBJ2-2; tentatively, D is TRBD1 (5 bases). Trimming pared 2 bases from V and 2 bases from J, leaving 13 bases between. CDR1 and CDR2 from the germline V gene are SGHRS and YFSETQ. This CDR3 comprises 16 residues. CDR3 coding DNA: TGCGCCAGCAGCTTACACCCGACAGCCAACACCGGGGAGCTGTTTTTT. Its translation: CASSLHPTANTGELFF.

The chain couples TRBV6-1 to TRBJ2-2; unclear D gene. Germline V gives CDR1 MNHNS, CDR2 SASEGT. The ends were cut back, 3 bases at V and 5 bases at J, with 7 bases in the middle. The CDR3 is 13 residues long. DNA of the CDR3: TGTGCCAGCAGTGACACCAGAACCGGGGAGCTGTTTTTT. It is translated as CASSDTRTGELFF.

This rearrangement joins TRBV29-1 to TRBJ2-1; the D is unclear. The CDR3 covers 13 residues. The V end lost 3 bases, the J end lost 0 bases, and 6 bases lay between the germline ends. Germline V gene data show CDR1 as SQVTM and CDR2 as ANQGSEA. This chain's CDR3 is CSVDSVSYNEQFF. The CDR3 DNA is TGCAGCGTTGATTCGGTCTCCTACAATGAGCAGTTCTTC.

The J gene is TRBJ1-1, the V gene TRBV7-9, with unresolved D. V lost 3 bases and J 7 bases, leaving 15 bases between the germline ends. The CDR3 runs 14 residues. Germline lookup yields CDR1 SEHNR and CDR2 FQNEAQ (reference sequence). CDR3 sequence (DNA): TGTGCCAGCAGCTTTTACCCCCCCGCCCTTGAAGCTTTCTTT. The encoded protein is CASSFYPPALEAFF.

The V gene is TRBV5-4, the J gene TRBJ2-1; D ambiguous. The CDR3 is 13 amino acids. Germline V gives CDR1 SGHNT, CDR2 YYREEE (reference sequence). Trimming shortened V by 0 bases and J by 8 bases, and 9 bases separated the two germline ends. The CDR3 sequence: CASSLGRPDEQFF. Here the CDR3 DNA reads TGTGCCAGCAGCTTGGGTAGGCCCGATGAGCAGTTCTTC.

The chain couples TRBV15 to TRBJ1-2, with TRBD1 matching 8 bases. Germline-derived CDR1 and CDR2 are LNHNV and YYDKDF (reference sequence). The CDR3 runs to 13 residues. Trimming removed 4 bases from V and 7 bases from J; junction bases left unmatched: 5. CDR3: CATSKDRVPGYTF. The CDR3, as DNA: TGTGCCACCAGCAAGGACAGGGTTCCTGGCTACACCTTC.

Worth noting for this clone: Within the sample, other DNA sequences also encode this same CDR3. The chain is built from TRBV24-1 and TRBJ2-1; D is uncertain. The CDR3 runs to 12 residues. CDR1 is KGHDR, CDR2 SFDVKD, per germline. Trimming took 4 bases from V and 2 from J, leaving 2 bases between them. DNA of the CDR3: TGTGCCACCAGTGACCCCTACAATGAGCAGTTCTTC. Amino acid sequence: CATSDPYNEQFF.

This chain uses TRBV19 with TRBJ1-2, with D hard to call. The CDR3 has 15 residues. Germline CDR1 and CDR2: LNHDA and SQIVND (reference sequence). V lost 0 bases to trimming and J lost 4 bases, with 12 bases between them. CDR3 coding DNA: TGTGCCAGTAGTATAGATCAGGAGGCAGTCTATGGCTACACCTTC. Its translation: CASSIDQEAVYGYTF.

A single count supports this clone. V and J are TRBV5-1 and TRBJ2-2, with 11 bases identical to TRBD2. Germline CDR1 is SGHRS and CDR2 is YFSETQ. V lost 4 bases, J lost 6 bases, and 8 bases stayed unmatched. The CDR3 covers 16 residues. This chain's CDR3 is CASSGTSGRRSGELFF. The CDR3 region has the DNA TGCGCCAGCAGCGGCACTAGCGGGAGACGGTCCGGGGAGCTGTTTTTT. Using reference TRBV5-1 and TRBJ2-2 for the parts outside the CDR3, the full variable domain is KAGVTQTPRYLIKTRGQQVTLSCSPISGHRSVSWYQQTPGQGLQFLFEYFSETQRNKGNFPGRFSGRQFSNSRSEMNVSTLELGDSALYLCASSGTSGRRSGELFFGEGSRLTVL.

The chain uses TRBV2 and TRBJ2-7; D gene ambiguous. The CDR3 is 12 amino acids. Trimming removed 6 bases from V and 7 bases from J, with 13 bases in between. CDR1 and CDR2 from the germline V gene are SNHLY and FYNNEI. The CDR3 is CASSPWLVEQYV. For the CDR3, the DNA is TGTGCCAGCAGCCCATGGCTGGTGGAGCAGTACGTC.

The chain is built from TRBV7-6 and TRBJ1-2; D uncertain. Germline-derived CDR1 and CDR2 are SGHVS and FNYEAQ. The CDR3 has 15 residues. Between the trimmed V and J ends, which lost 1 base and 6 bases, there was a span of 15 bases. This CDR3 reads CASSLGGGVWHGYTF. The CDR3 coding sequence is TGTGCCAGCAGCTTAGGGGGAGGCGTTTGGCATGGCTACACCTTC.